The next 13 T cell receptor beta chains were all read from a single sample in a study of blood T cell repertoires in COVID-19. Measured with immunoSEQ multiplex PCR; TCRdb has only the in-frame clones, and not every one. Among over 250,000 clones, approximately 88% were seen once, and the ten largest hold approximately 1%. The sample comprised PBMCs or T cells enriched from blood (not recorded which). The source is a woman under 40 who had recovered from COVID-19.

The chain couples TRBV11-2 to TRBJ2-2; TRBD2 agrees at 7 bases. CDR1 SGHAT and CDR2 FQNNGV come from the germline V gene. The CDR3 has 16 amino acids. V gave up 5 bases and J gave up 7 bases; unmatched junction bases: 13. The CDR3 DNA reads TGTGCCAGCAGCCTCTATAGGGCGGGAGTCGTCGGGGAGCTGTTTTTT. Translation gives CASSLYRAGVVGELFF. Based on the CDR3 plus reference TRBV11-2 and TRBJ2-2, the full variable domain is EAGVAQSPRYKIIEKRQSVAFWCNPISGHATLYWYQQILGQGPKLLIQFQNNGVVDDSQLPKDRFSAERLKGVDSTLKIQPAKLEDSAVYLCASSLYRAGVVGELFFGEGSRLTVL.

V gene TRBV19 combines with J gene TRBJ2-1, with 13 bases matching TRBD2. Germline V gives CDR1 LNHDA, CDR2 SQIVND (reference sequence). This CDR3 has 24 amino acids. The V and J ends lost 0 bases and 4 bases, in that order; junction bases with no gene match: 24. Here the CDR3 reads CASSIDRDPAFRAPTSGGYNEQFF. CDR3 sequence (DNA): TGTGCCAGTAGTATAGATCGTGACCCGGCGTTTAGGGCTCCGACTAGCGGGGGGTACAATGAGCAGTTCTTC.

The chain's CDR3 is CASSLPRTPGTQYF. Here the CDR3 DNA reads TGTGCCAGCAGCTTACCGCGGACTCCGGGTACCCAGTACTTC. The V call is TRBV11-2, the J call TRBJ2-5; maybe TRBD2 (5 bases). The CDR3 has 14 amino acids. Germline-derived CDR1 and CDR2 are SGHAT and FQNNGV. The V and J ends lost 2 bases and 8 bases respectively, with 15 bases between them.

The V and J genes are TRBV11-2 and TRBJ2-2; weak D call: TRBD1 (5 bases). The germline V and J ends were trimmed by 2 bases and 5 bases, with 9 bases remaining between them. Germline CDR1 SGHAT, CDR2 FQNNGV. This CDR3 comprises 14 residues. The CDR3 sequence is CASSLTGSTGELFF. The CDR3 DNA sequence: TGTGCCAGCAGCTTAACAGGCTCTACCGGGGAGCTGTTTTTT.

The chain is built from TRBV18 and TRBJ2-1; D is unresolved. Trimming took off 2 bases at V and 3 bases at J, with 17 bases between the two ends. The germline CDR1 and CDR2 sequences are KGHSH and LQKENI. CDR3 length: 17 residues. CDR3 amino acids: CASSPKSLRRSYNEQFF. DNA of the CDR3: TGTGCCAGCTCACCAAAATCCCTACGACGGAGCTACAATGAGCAGTTCTTC.

This sequence joins TRBV11-3 and TRBJ2-5; 9 positions agree with TRBD2. Trimming cost V 5 bases and J 4 bases; bases outside gene matches: 5. Germline CDR1 and CDR2: SGHNT and YENEEA. The CDR3 runs 14 residues. CDR3 sequence reads: CASSQTSGGETQYF. DNA for the CDR3: TGTGCCAGCAGCCAGACTAGCGGAGGAGAGACCCAGTACTTC.

The chain uses TRBV6-2 or TRBV6-3 and TRBJ1-2, with TRBD1 identical over 10 bases. Germline V gives CDR1 MNHEY, CDR2 SVGEGT. With 2 bases clipped from V and 8 bases from J, the junction kept 2 bases outside the gene matches. The CDR3 has 13 amino acids. CDR3: CASSYDRGPGYTF. In DNA form, the CDR3 reads TGTGCCAGCAGTTACGACAGGGGGCCGGGCTACACCTTC.

This clone was recorded once. V and J are TRBV30 and TRBJ1-5; D possibly corresponds to TRBD1 (6 bases). The germline CDR1 and CDR2 sequences are GTSNPN and SVGIG (reference sequence). CDR3 length: 14 amino acids. Between the trimmed V and J ends, which lost 1 base and 0 bases, there was a span of 7 bases. CDR3 in amino acids: CAWSGQVSNQPQHF. The CDR3 coding sequence is TGTGCCTGGAGTGGACAGGTTAGCAATCAGCCCCAGCATTTT.

The chain joins TRBV7-2 to TRBJ2-3, with 8 bases matching TRBD2. The length of the CDR3 is 15 residues. V trimming: 2 bases; J trimming: 4 bases; junction bases outside the gene matches: 5. Germline loops: CDR1 SGHTA, CDR2 FQGNSA. CDR3 region: CASSLRSGRADTQYF. The CDR3 DNA reads TGTGCCAGCAGCTTAAGGAGCGGGAGAGCAGATACGCAGTATTTT.

The V gene is TRBV3-1 (or the pseudogene TRBV3-2), the J gene TRBJ1-4, with D possibly TRBD1 on 5 matching bases. The CDR3 contains 15 residues. Between the trimmed V and J ends, which lost 3 bases and 4 bases, there was a span of 12 bases. The germline gives CDR1 LGHDT, CDR2 YNNKEL (reference sequence). CDR3 nucleotide sequence: TGTGCCAGCAGCCACCGCTCGGGGGGTAATGAAAAACTGTTTTTT. It codes for CASSHRSGGNEKLFF.

The chain combines TRBV5-1 with TRBJ2-1; D uncertain. With 4 bases removed from V and 4 bases from J, the gap between germline ends came to 6 bases. Germline loops: CDR1 SGHRS, CDR2 YFSETQ. This CDR3 is 12 amino acids long. This CDR3 is CASSPRYNEQFF. In DNA, the CDR3 is TGCGCCAGCAGCCCCCGGTACAATGAGCAGTTCTTC.

CDR3 in DNA: TGTGCCTGGAGTTCCTCAGGGTTCATGAACACTGAAGCTTTCTTT. This encodes CAWSSSGFMNTEAFF. The V gene is TRBV30, the J gene TRBJ1-1, with TRBD1 as a possible D gene (5 bases). Germline V gene lookup returns CDR1 GTSNPN and CDR2 SVGIG (reference sequence). The CDR3 has 15 residues. V was shortened by 2 bases and J by 0 bases, with 13 bases between the two germline ends.

CDR3 DNA sequence: TGTGCCAGCAGCTCCGGTCGTGAAGCTTTCTTT. Amino acid sequence: CASSSGREAFF. The chain carries TRBV11-3 and TRBJ1-1; D not certain. The CDR3 has 11 amino acids. Germline values: CDR1 SGHNT, CDR2 YENEEA. The ends were cut back, 4 bases at V and 7 bases at J, with 7 bases in the middle.